These T cell receptor beta chains were read from a single sample in a study of blood T cell repertoires in COVID-19. Profiling relied on immunoSEQ multiplex PCR, and the TCRdb table lists in-frame clones only, not all of them. The table lists about 170,000 clones, 85% of them singletons. Input material: peripheral blood. Receptors originate from a human donor with acute or convalescent COVID-19. The donor label of this sample is uncertain. Both conserved end residues are part of each CDR3. D genes are given only for firm matches. Rows give clone size only sometimes, using once, few, many, or a class for an expanded clone.

d_call,j_call,v_call,clone_size,cdr3_aa,cdr3_nt
TRBD1,TRBJ1-2,TRBV4-3,once,CASSQEAGQGLESYTF,TGCGCCAGCAGCCAAGAGGCGGGACAGGGGTTGGAAAGCTACACCTTC
NA,TRBJ2-1,TRBV28,few,CASSLEVEQFF,TGTGCCAGCAGTCTAGAGGTTGAGCAGTTCTTC
TRBD1,TRBJ1-6,TRBV25-1,once,CASSDPGQLYSPLHF,TGTGCCAGCAGTGACCCGGGACAGCTATATTCACCCCTCCACTTT
TRBD2,TRBJ2-6,TRBV5-1,NA,CASSFGGASGANVLTF,TGCGCCAGCAGTTTCGGGGGGGCCTCTGGGGCCAACGTCCTGACTTTC
NA,TRBJ2-5,TRBV7-7,once,CASSYNPFETQYF,TGTGCCAGCAGCTACAACCCTTTTGAGACCCAGTACTTC
NA,TRBJ1-5,TRBV7-9,once,CASSVTGDSNQPQHF,TGTGCCAGCAGCGTCACAGGTGATAGCAATCAGCCCCAGCATTTT
NA,TRBJ2-5,TRBV18,NA,CASSPPQGTLSQETQYF,TGTGCCAGCTCACCACCCCAGGGAACCCTCTCCCAAGAGACCCAGTACTTC
NA,TRBJ1-4,TRBV5-6,NA,CASSLESGTPANEKLFF,TGTGCCAGCAGCTTGGAAAGCGGGACCCCGGCAAATGAAAAACTGTTTTTT
NA,TRBJ2-5,TRBV7-2,NA,CASSWGGASETQYF,TGTGCCAGCAGCTGGGGCGGGGCGTCAGAGACCCAGTACTTC
TRBD1,TRBJ1-1,TRBV11-3,NA,CASSPDRGLNRRNMNTEAFF,TGTGCCAGCAGCCCGGACAGGGGACTAAACCGGAGGAACATGAACACTGAAGCTTTCTTT
TRBD1,TRBJ1-1,TRBV9,once,CASSAGQMNTEAFF,TGTGCCAGCAGCGCGGGACAGATGAACACTGAAGCTTTCTTT
NA,TRBJ1-3,TRBV5-1,few,CASRMDTGNTIYF,TGCGCCAGCCGGATGGACACTGGAAACACCATATATTTT
TRBD1,TRBJ1-2,TRBV5-8,NA,CASSLNRGRNGYTF,TGTGCCAGCAGCCTCAACAGGGGGCGGAATGGCTACACCTTC
NA,TRBJ1-5,TRBV2,NA,CASQGSSNQPQHF,TGTGCCAGCCAGGGGTCTAGCAATCAGCCCCAGCATTTT
NA,TRBJ1-3,TRBV2,once,CASSEEGGNTIYF,TGTGCCAGCAGTGAAGAGGGGGGAAACACCATATATTTT